This TCR beta chain came from a study of monozygotic twins with inflammatory bowel disease. Study findings and constraints: IBD patients displayed reduced TCRbeta diversity (inverse Simpson) when set against healthy co-twins. Variability in patient repertoires may have come partly from differing immunosuppressive treatments.

Template switching appended UMIs that held a 6-nucleotide sample barcode. TCRdb re-called the 5' RACE reads and gives one entry per CDR3 protein, without DNA. The sample holds 200,000 to 250,000 distinct CDR3 sequences. A word on this clonotype: The antigen remains unidentified.

In germline, CDR1 is SEHNR, CDR2 FQNEAQ (reference sequence). The CDR3 sequence is 16 residues long. The source of this sequence is a human donor with ulcerative colitis or Crohn's disease, or a healthy co-twin of an affected twin (not recorded which). The chain recombines TRBV7-9 with TRBJ2-7; TCRdb names TRBD2, which stays unverified in the absence of DNA. The sample taken for sequencing was blood. The CDR3 region is CASSLRTSFISYEQYF. The full variable domain, rest sourced from reference TRBV7-9 and TRBJ2-7, is DTGVSQNPRHKITKRGQNVTFRCDPISEHNRLYWYRQTLGQGPEFLTYFQNEAQLEKSRLLSDRFSAERPKGSFSTLEIQRTEQGDSAMYLCASSLRTSFISYEQYFGPGTRLTVT.